Listed here are 27 T cell receptor beta chains from one sample, sequenced in a study of shared clonotypes between healthy human individuals. Sequenced by immunoSEQ multiplex PCR; TCRdb stores in-frame clones only, minus some. The sample consists of roughly 1,800,000 clones, about 95% of them appearing once. Terminally differentiated effector memory CD45RA+ cells were excluded from the naive CD8 cells, which were CD45RO-negative and positively selected for CCR7. Sequenced: naive CD8+ T cells sorted from blood. The receptors derive from a man between 18 and 35 years old in good health.

The chain is built from TRBV6-1 and TRBJ1-1; D is unresolved. The CDR3 has 13 amino acids. Germline loops: CDR1 MNHNS, CDR2 SASEGT. V lost 7 bases and J lost 6, with 15 bases in between. The CDR3 region is CASIAGLGAEAFF. The CDR3 DNA is TGTGCCAGCATAGCAGGCCTCGGCGCTGAAGCTTTCTTT.

This clone appeared a single time. The identical CDR3 is also encoded by other nucleotide sequences in the sample. CDR3 sequence (DNA): TGTGCCAGCAGCTTGGGGCAGGGGGCTAGTTACGAGCAGTACTTC. This encodes CASSLGQGASYEQYF. The J gene is TRBJ2-7, the V gene TRBV5-4; 8 nucleotides align to TRBD1. The CDR3 loop spans 15 amino acids. The germline V gene encodes CDR1 SGHNT and CDR2 YYREEE (reference sequence). The V segment lost 0 bases and the J segment 4 bases; nucleotides outside the gene matches: 6.

The CDR3 sequence is CASSEILAGGLQETQYF. The CDR3, as DNA: TGTGCCAGCAGTGAAATCCTAGCGGGGGGCCTCCAAGAGACCCAGTACTTC. The genes are TRBV6-1 and TRBJ2-5; 11 positions match TRBD2. V shed 2 bases and J 1 base; nucleotides not matched to a gene: 6. Germline V gene sequence: CDR1 MNHNS, CDR2 SASEGT. The CDR3 is made up of 17 amino acids.

This rearrangement joins TRBV27 to TRBJ2-4; D is undetermined. The V gene lost 2 bases and the J gene lost 6 bases, with 20 bases spanning the gap. The CDR3 length is 17 residues. Germline CDR1 is MNHEY and CDR2 is SMNVEV (reference sequence). In nucleotides, the CDR3 is TGTGCCAGCAGTTTAGCCCCCCTCGGTACCTCGGGAAACATTCAGTACTTC. Its translation: CASSLAPLGTSGNIQYF.

The rearrangement uses TRBV19 and TRBJ2-7; D is undetermined. There are 13 residues in the CDR3. V was clipped by 4 bases and J by 5 bases, with 12 bases between them. Germline CDR1 LNHDA, CDR2 SQIVND (reference sequence). Here the CDR3 reads CASSTYGLDEQYF. In nucleotides, the CDR3 is TGTGCCAGTAGTACCTATGGCCTCGACGAGCAGTACTTC.

The chain uses TRBV6-5 and TRBJ1-1; D gene unclear. CDR1 is MNHEY and CDR2 is SVGAGI in the germline V gene. The V end lost 6 bases, the J end lost 7 bases, and 9 bases lay between the germline ends. This CDR3 is 11 amino acids long. The DNA of the CDR3 is TGTGCCAGCAGAACCGGGAGTGAAGCTTTCTTT. Encoded protein: CASRTGSEAFF.

The chain combines TRBV30 with TRBJ2-2; D is unresolved. V lost 1 base to trimming and J lost 3 bases, with 18 bases between them. There are 17 residues in the CDR3. Germline lookup yields CDR1 GTSNPN and CDR2 SVGIG (reference sequence). In DNA, the CDR3 is TGTGCCTGGAGTGGACTCTCTACGCTTAGGGACACCGGGGAGCTGTTTTTT. Its protein product is CAWSGLSTLRDTGELFF.

This chain uses TRBV5-5 with TRBJ2-7; D assignment may be TRBD1 or TRBD2 (5 bases each). The V gene's germline CDR1 is SGHKS and CDR2 YYEKEE (reference sequence). The CDR3 runs to 14 residues. Between the trimmed V and J ends, which lost 2 bases and 4 bases, there was a span of 13 bases. The CDR3 region is CASSFSSWGYEQYF. The CDR3 coding sequence is TGTGCCAGCAGCTTCTCCAGTTGGGGGTACGAGCAGTACTTC.

The rearrangement links TRBV11-1 to TRBJ2-1; D might be TRBD2 (6 bases). The CDR3 has 15 amino acids. Germline V CDR1 and CDR2: SGHAT, FQDESV (reference sequence). Trimming removed 7 bases at V and 2 bases at J, with 15 bases between. CDR3 in DNA: TGTGCCAGCACCTGGATTAGCGGCACCTACAATGAGCAGTTCTTC. This sequence encodes CASTWISGTYNEQFF.

The chain recombines TRBV4-1 with TRBJ2-3, with D maybe TRBD2 (7 bases). The V gene lost 3 bases and the J gene lost 0 bases, with 13 bases spanning the gap. Germline assignment: CDR1 MGHRA and CDR2 YSYEKL. The CDR3 has 16 residues. CDR3 region: CASSQVGGLSTDTQYF. For the CDR3, the DNA is TGCGCCAGCAGCCAGGTGGGGGGGCTAAGCACAGATACGCAGTATTTT.

V is TRBV5-4 and J is TRBJ2-1; 11 bases map to TRBD2. The CDR3 covers 18 residues. Per germline, CDR1 SGHNT and CDR2 YYREEE (reference sequence). The V and J ends lost 4 bases and 4 bases, in that order; junction bases with no gene match: 13. The CDR3 DNA reads as TGTGCCAGCAGCCCAGGAGAAGTCGGGACTAGCGGATACAATGAGCAGTTCTTC. This sequence encodes CASSPGEVGTSGYNEQFF.

Concerning this clone itself: The sample carries other DNA sequences with the same CDR3. The J gene is TRBJ1-1, the V gene TRBV19; D unresolved. This CDR3 has 13 amino acids. The V end lost 2 bases, the J end lost 1 base, and 5 bases lay between the germline ends. CDR1 is LNHDA, CDR2 SQIVND, per germline (reference sequence). This CDR3 reads CASSIFQNTEAFF. The CDR3 nucleotides are TGTGCCAGTAGTATATTCCAGAACACTGAAGCTTTCTTT.

The chain joins TRBV5-1 to TRBJ2-7, with 7 bases that match TRBD1. With V trimmed by 0 bases and J by 2 bases, 5 bases remained unmatched. CDR1 SGHRS and CDR2 YFSETQ come from the germline V gene. This CDR3 contains 15 residues. The CDR3 nucleotides read TGCGCCAGCAGCTTGGGGACAGGCTACCCCTACGAGCAGTACTTC. Translation: CASSLGTGYPYEQYF.

A single count supports this clone. This rearrangement joins TRBV7-9 to TRBJ1-4; 9 bases map to TRBD1. This CDR3 is built from 18 residues. Germline V CDR1 and CDR2: SEHNR, FQNEAQ (reference sequence). The trim removed 1 base at V and 8 bases at J, leaving 14 bases unmatched. Here the CDR3 DNA reads TGTGCCAGCAGCTTAGGGGACAGGGCTCCCATGATTGAGGAAAAACTGTTTTTT. It is translated as CASSLGDRAPMIEEKLFF.

The J gene is TRBJ2-3, the V gene TRBV18; the D gene could be TRBD1 or TRBD2 (5 bases each). The germline gives CDR1 KGHSH, CDR2 LQKENI. The CDR3 consists of 14 residues. V lost 3 bases and J 0 bases, leaving 7 bases between the germline ends. The DNA of the CDR3 is TGTGCCAGCTCACCTTGGGACAGCACAGATACGCAGTATTTT. The encoded protein is CASSPWDSTDTQYF.

The V gene is TRBV27, the J gene TRBJ2-7; TRBD2 aligns across 12 bases. From germline, CDR1 is MNHEY and CDR2 SMNVEV (reference sequence). CDR3 length: 15 residues. Unmatched junction bases numbered 6, after V lost 4 bases and J lost 5 bases. CDR3: CASSSKTSGSDEQYF. CDR3 DNA: TGTGCCAGCAGTTCCAAGACTAGCGGGAGCGACGAGCAGTACTTC.

This sequence joins TRBV27 and TRBJ2-7; possibly TRBD1 or TRBD2 for D (6 bases each). V lost 0 bases and J lost 4, with 16 bases in between. Germline V gene data show CDR1 as MNHEY and CDR2 as SMNVEV (reference sequence). The CDR3 has 16 residues. The CDR3 reads CASSLSEGELGYEQYF. The CDR3 DNA follows: TGTGCCAGCAGTTTATCGGAGGGGGAGCTCGGTTACGAGCAGTACTTC.

The J gene is TRBJ2-1, the V gene TRBV9; maybe TRBD2 (5 bases). The CDR3 covers 14 residues. Germline V gene data show CDR1 as SGDLS and CDR2 as YYNGEE. Trimming took off 2 bases at V and 8 bases at J, with 14 bases between the two ends. This CDR3 reads CASSVGVALDEQFF. The CDR3 nucleotides are TGTGCCAGCAGCGTCGGAGTAGCGCTTGATGAGCAGTTCTTC.

The chain uses TRBV13 and TRBJ2-3; D is unresolved. Trimming took 4 bases from V and 5 from J, leaving 7 bases between them. This CDR3 spans 12 amino acids. Germline-derived CDR1 and CDR2 are PRHDT and FYEKMQ (reference sequence). The CDR3 DNA reads as TGTGCCAGCAGCTACCCCGGAGATACGCAGTATTTT. Amino acid sequence: CASSYPGDTQYF.

This clone was seen just once. Other DNA sequences in the sample encode the same CDR3. The V gene is TRBV9, the J gene TRBJ2-7; possible D gene TRBD2, 6 bases. Germline V gene data show CDR1 as SGDLS and CDR2 as YYNGEE. Trimming cost V 3 bases and J 3 bases, with 13 bases left between them. The CDR3 sequence is 14 residues long. The CDR3 bases are TGTGCCAGCAGCGCGGGCTTAGCGGTCTACGAGCAGTACTTC. Its translation: CASSAGLAVYEQYF.

On this clone itself: The identical CDR3 is also encoded by other nucleotide sequences in the sample. This sequence joins TRBV30 and TRBJ2-7; D not certain. Germline values: CDR1 GTSNPN, CDR2 SVGIG (reference sequence). The CDR3 loop spans 12 amino acids. V lost 2 bases, J lost 4 bases, and 9 bases lay in between. Here the CDR3 reads CAWSSAGYEQYF. The CDR3 region has the DNA TGTGCCTGGAGTTCCGCCGGTTACGAGCAGTACTTC.

V and J are TRBV11-2 and TRBJ1-4, with TRBD1 matching over 9 bases. The CDR3 has 16 amino acids. The germline CDR1 and CDR2 sequences are SGHAT and FQNNGV. V lost 0 bases to trimming and J lost 11 bases; unmatched junction nucleotides: 10. The CDR3: CASSLDQGTGFWKLFF. The CDR3, as DNA: TGTGCCAGCAGCTTAGATCAGGGGACAGGGTTTTGGAAACTGTTTTTT. The full variable domain, rest sourced from reference TRBV11-2 and TRBJ1-4, is EAGVAQSPRYKIIEKRQSVAFWCNPISGHATLYWYQQILGQGPKLLIQFQNNGVVDDSQLPKDRFSAERLKGVDSTLKIQPAKLEDSAVYLCASSLDQGTGFWKLFFGSGTQLSVL.

This sequence joins TRBV11-2 and TRBJ2-3; no firm D call. The V end lost 5 bases, the J end lost 2 bases, and 8 bases lay between the germline ends. Germline CDR1 and CDR2: SGHAT and FQNNGV. This CDR3 is 13 amino acids long. CDR3 in DNA: TGTGCCAGCAGCCCCCAAAACACAGATACGCAGTATTTT. As protein: CASSPQNTDTQYF.

The chain uses TRBV7-2 and TRBJ2-1; D is ambiguous. From germline, CDR1 is SGHTA and CDR2 FQGNSA. The CDR3 is 15 amino acids. The V end lost 3 bases, the J end lost 4 bases, and 13 bases lay between the germline ends. CDR3 DNA sequence: TGTGCCAGCAGCTTTTCCACCTTCCCATACAATGAGCAGTTCTTC. This codes for CASSFSTFPYNEQFF.

This chain uses TRBV6-5 with TRBJ2-7; 7 positions match TRBD2. The CDR3 totals 13 residues. The V gene end was trimmed by 4 bases and the J gene end by 0 bases; junction bases not matched to a gene: 0. The germline V gene encodes CDR1 MNHEY and CDR2 SVGAGI. The CDR3 DNA reads as TGTGCCAGCAGTTCTAGCGGCTCCTACGAGCAGTACTTC. Protein sequence: CASSSSGSYEQYF.

As to this clone: The same CDR3 can be traced to other DNA sequences in this sample. The chain is built from TRBV4-1 and TRBJ2-7, with 8 bases fitting TRBD2. Germline V CDR1 and CDR2: MGHRA, YSYEKL. With V trimmed by 2 bases and J by 3 bases, 0 bases remained unmatched. CDR3 length: 13 amino acids. CDR3 coding DNA: TGCGCCAGCAGCCAACGGGGGGGCTACGAGCAGTACTTC. It codes for CASSQRGGYEQYF.

The chain is built from TRBV19 and TRBJ1-1; 7 bases map to TRBD1. Germline V gives CDR1 LNHDA, CDR2 SQIVND (reference sequence). The CDR3 loop spans 13 amino acids. V shed 5 bases, J shed 6 bases, and the junction held 6 bases outside the gene matches. The CDR3 nucleotides read TGTGCCAGTAGTCTGACAGGGAGGGCTGAAGCTTTCTTT. Its translation: CASSLTGRAEAFF.